These 4 T cell receptor beta chains were all obtained from the same sample, sequenced in a study of cytomegalovirus exposure and HLA in healthy donors. PCR primers comprised 60 Vbeta and 13 Jbeta primers. This table comes from immunoSEQ multiplex PCR, and its TCRdb copy is limited to in-frame clones, with some not included. The sample lists approximately 90,000 clones, 60% to 80% occurring once. The sample consisted of PBMCs. Receptors were obtained from a woman in her twenties or thirties in good health and CMV-seronegative.

The chain has TRBV5-1 and TRBJ2-1, with TRBD2 matching over 8 bases. The CDR3 sequence is 15 residues long. The trim removed 0 bases at V and 4 bases at J, leaving 3 bases unmatched. CDR1 is SGHRS, CDR2 YFSETQ, per germline. CDR3 loop: CASSLAGGGYNEQFF. DNA for the CDR3: TGCGCCAGCAGCTTGGCTGGCGGGGGGTACAATGAGCAGTTCTTC.

The J gene is TRBJ1-5, the V gene TRBV28, with no clear D. The germline V and J ends were trimmed by 7 bases and 2 bases, with 18 bases remaining between them. The CDR3 is made up of 16 amino acids. The germline gives CDR1 MDHEN, CDR2 SYDVKM. The CDR3 spells CASTTLFGVGNQPQHF. The CDR3 coding sequence is TGTGCCAGCACCACATTGTTCGGAGTGGGCAATCAGCCCCAGCATTTT.

The CDR3 sequence is CASSSTGAGWTEAFF. The DNA for the CDR3 is TGTGCCAGCAGCTCCACAGGGGCGGGGTGGACTGAAGCTTTCTTT. The J gene is TRBJ1-1, the V gene TRBV5-6; the match to TRBD1 covers 7 bases. J was trimmed by 5 bases and V by 3 bases; bases with no gene match: 10. The CDR3 extends over 15 amino acids. Germline lookup yields CDR1 SGHDT and CDR2 YYEEEE.

V usage is TRBV27 and J usage is TRBJ2-7, with TRBD2 identical over 8 bases. The J segment lost 2 bases and the V segment lost 7 bases, leaving 7 bases of the junction unmatched. The CDR3 totals 14 residues. Germline CDR1 MNHEY, CDR2 SMNVEV (reference sequence). The CDR3 nucleotides read TGTGCCAGCAAGTTCGAGCGGGGGACCTACGAGCAGTACTTC. This encodes CASKFERGTYEQYF.